This T cell receptor beta chain comes out of a study of T-cell memory formation after mild COVID-19. For the study at large: Across donors, TCR clusters were largely donor specific. Points from the study as a whole: Later expanders leaned CD4+, whereas day 15 to 85 contracting clones were balanced CD4/CD8. CD4+ contracting clones were found mainly in CM and EM, and CD8+ ones in EMRA.

Amplification by 5'RACE using constant-segment primers produced TCR alpha and TCR beta cDNA libraries that carried sample barcodes and UMIs. TCRdb analysed the 5' RACE reads with MiXCR anew, one entry per CDR3 protein. Here the sample spans about 55,000 distinct CDR3 sequences, 8% to 10% being singletons. This CDR3 region has 11 residues. Germline CDR1 and CDR2: MNHEY and SMNVEV (reference sequence). This clonotype has just a few counts. Its antigen remains unidentified. The junction departs from the called germline gene at one end, perhaps through a read error. This receptor was identified in a man between 18 and 29 years old who had mild COVID-19 (a few samples of this study predate the infection). Cell type and time point are not known. The sequenced sample consisted of PBMCs or a T cell subset sorted from them (not recorded which). The genes are TRBV27 and TRBJ1-1; the D is unclear. The CDR3 coding sequence is TGTGCCAGCAGGGCCGACACTGTCTCGGTTTTT. This codes for CASRADTVSVF.